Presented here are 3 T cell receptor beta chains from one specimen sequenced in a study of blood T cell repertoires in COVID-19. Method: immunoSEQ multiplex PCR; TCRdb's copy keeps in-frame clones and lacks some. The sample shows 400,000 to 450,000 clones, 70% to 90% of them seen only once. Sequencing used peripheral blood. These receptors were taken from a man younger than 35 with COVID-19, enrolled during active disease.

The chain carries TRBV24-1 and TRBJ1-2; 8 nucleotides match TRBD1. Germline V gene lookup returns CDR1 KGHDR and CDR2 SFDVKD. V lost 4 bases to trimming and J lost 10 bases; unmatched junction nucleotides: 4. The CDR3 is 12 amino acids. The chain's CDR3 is CATSDRDRNYTF. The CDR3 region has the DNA TGTGCCACCAGTGACCGGGACAGGAACTACACCTTC.

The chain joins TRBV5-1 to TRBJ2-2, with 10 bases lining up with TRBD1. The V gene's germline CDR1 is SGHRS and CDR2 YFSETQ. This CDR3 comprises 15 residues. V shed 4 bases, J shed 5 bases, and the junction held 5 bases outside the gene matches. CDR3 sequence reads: CASSVGQGFTGELFF. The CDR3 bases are TGCGCCAGCAGCGTGGGACAGGGGTTTACCGGGGAGCTGTTTTTT.

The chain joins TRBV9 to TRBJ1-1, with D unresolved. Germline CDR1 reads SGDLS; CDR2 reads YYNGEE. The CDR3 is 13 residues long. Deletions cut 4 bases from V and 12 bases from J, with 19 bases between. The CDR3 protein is CASSPYGDWMPFF. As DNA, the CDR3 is TGTGCCAGCAGCCCCTACGGGGATTGGATGCCTTTCTTT.